These 28 T cell receptor beta chains share one sample of origin, sequenced in a study of PD-L1 blockade in urothelial cancer. This table comes from immunoSEQ multiplex PCR, and its TCRdb copy is limited to in-frame clones, with some not included. The table includes about 130,000 clones, roughly 88% detected once. Time point denoted: peripheral blood 6 weeks after treatment start. The source was PBMCs, collected around atezolizumab (anti-PD-L1) treatment. These TCRs come from a man between 50 and 59 years old with urothelial cancer.

This chain uses TRBV18 with TRBJ2-7; possibly TRBD1 for D (7 bases). The V and J ends lost 1 base and 5 bases respectively, with 9 bases between them. Per germline, CDR1 KGHSH and CDR2 LQKENI. The CDR3 covers 13 residues. The CDR3 DNA is TGTGCCAGCTCACCACGCAGGGGGGACGAGCAGTACTTC. Its translation: CASSPRRGDEQYF.

The chain combines TRBV11-2 with TRBJ2-2; 8 bases are a match to TRBD2. Trimming removed 2 bases from V and 6 bases from J; junction bases left unmatched: 11. Germline loops: CDR1 SGHAT, CDR2 FQNNGV. The CDR3 is 17 amino acids. The CDR3 DNA follows: TGTGCCAGCAGCTTATTAAGGGCGGGAGGAGGGGCCGGGGAGCTGTTTTTT. It is translated as CASSLLRAGGGAGELFF.

The rearrangement joins TRBV5-1 to TRBJ2-1, with TRBD2 matching 9 bases. The length of the CDR3 is 15 residues. Germline values: CDR1 SGHRS, CDR2 YFSETQ. Unmatched junction bases numbered 5, after V lost 2 bases and J lost 5 bases. CDR3 sequence: CASSFATSGNNEQFF. The CDR3 DNA is TGCGCCAGCAGCTTTGCGACTAGCGGTAACAATGAGCAGTTCTTC.

The V gene is TRBV4-2, the J gene TRBJ2-3; TRBD2 agrees at 7 bases. The CDR3 has 15 residues. The germline V gene has CDR1 LGHNA and CDR2 YNFKEQ. V lost 2 bases to trimming and J lost 2 bases; unmatched junction nucleotides: 4. CDR3 sequence reads: CASSQKAGSTDTQYF. CDR3 sequence (DNA): TGTGCCAGCAGCCAAAAAGCGGGATCCACAGATACGCAGTATTTT.

The V call is TRBV25-1, the J call TRBJ2-1; TRBD2 might be the D (5 bases). Germline V lookup: CDR1 MGHDK, CDR2 SYGVNS. This CDR3 has 14 residues. V was shortened by 5 bases and J by 4 bases, with 12 bases between the two germline ends. The CDR3 nucleotides are TGTGCCAGCAGTCCTATGGGGAGATACAATGAGCAGTTCTTC. It is translated as CASSPMGRYNEQFF.

The chain is built from TRBV2 and TRBJ2-1, with 10 bases aligning to TRBD2. CDR3 length: 15 amino acids. In germline, CDR1 is SNHLY, CDR2 FYNNEI. Germline trimming cut 5 bases from V and 7 bases from J; bases unmatched to any gene: 8. The CDR3 protein is CASSRGLAGDNEQFF. Written as DNA, the CDR3 is TGTGCCAGCAGTCGTGGGCTAGCGGGAGATAATGAGCAGTTCTTC.

The rearrangement uses TRBV30 and TRBJ1-5; 8 positions match TRBD1. The CDR3 length is 12 residues. The V and J ends lost 8 bases and 7 bases, in that order; junction bases with no gene match: 7. Germline-derived CDR1 and CDR2 are GTSNPN and SVGIG (reference sequence). The CDR3 DNA reads as TGTGCCGTCCAGGGGGCAGAACAGCCCCAGCATTTT. Amino acids: CAVQGAEQPQHF.

J is TRBJ2-1 and V is TRBV5-5; no reliable D call. Germline V CDR1 and CDR2: SGHKS, YYEKEE (reference sequence). The CDR3 extends over 12 amino acids. The V end lost 0 bases, the J end lost 12 bases, and 10 bases lay between the germline ends. CDR3 loop: CASSLAARLQFF. The CDR3 DNA follows: TGTGCCAGCAGCTTGGCCGCGAGGCTGCAGTTCTTC.

The CDR3 DNA sequence: TGTGCCAGCAGTCCCCAGGGGCACACTAATGAAAAACTGTTTTTT. It is translated as CASSPQGHTNEKLFF. The genes are TRBV6-1 and TRBJ1-4; D might be TRBD1 (6 bases). The CDR3 has 15 amino acids. Germline V CDR1 and CDR2: MNHNS, SASEGT. V was shortened by 5 bases and J by 2 bases, with 12 bases between the two germline ends.

The count of this clone is one. V is TRBV27 and J is TRBJ2-7; 9 positions match TRBD1. CDR3 length: 14 residues. Germline V gives CDR1 MNHEY, CDR2 SMNVEV (reference sequence). V dropped 7 bases and J dropped 2; count of bases not matched to a gene: 6. The CDR3 DNA reads as TGTGCCAGCAATACAGGGGGCGAGACCTACGAGCAGTACTTC. Translation gives CASNTGGETYEQYF.

The CDR3 nucleotides are TGTGCCAGCACCCGACAGGGGCCATCCTACGAGCAGTACTTC. Its protein product is CASTRQGPSYEQYF. The chain is built from TRBV2 and TRBJ2-7; TRBD1 matches at 8 bases. The CDR3 has 14 amino acids. V gave up 7 bases and J gave up 1 base; unmatched junction bases: 6. The germline V gene encodes CDR1 SNHLY and CDR2 FYNNEI.

J is TRBJ1-1 and V is TRBV4-2; no definite D call. The germline V gene encodes CDR1 LGHNA and CDR2 YNFKEQ. The CDR3 has 14 residues. V was pared by 1 base and J by 1 base, with 7 bases between. CDR3 nucleotides: TGTGCCAGCAGCCAAGGTCAGGAGAACACTGAAGCTTTCTTT. It codes for CASSQGQENTEAFF.

J is TRBJ1-1 and V is TRBV7-9, with 7 bases identical to TRBD1. The CDR3 runs to 13 residues. V shed 1 base, J shed 7 bases, and the junction held 3 bases outside the gene matches. Germline lookup yields CDR1 SEHNR and CDR2 FQNEAQ (reference sequence). The CDR3 loop is CASSLDWDSEAFF. Written as DNA, the CDR3 is TGTGCCAGCAGCTTAGACTGGGACAGTGAAGCTTTCTTT.

This clone was seen only a few times. The chain uses TRBV30 and TRBJ1-2; D perhaps matches TRBD1 (6 bases). Looked up from germline, CDR1 is GTSNPN and CDR2 is SVGIG (reference sequence). Trimming took off 3 bases at V and 6 bases at J, with 20 bases between the two ends. The CDR3 contains 15 residues. CDR3 coding DNA: TGTGCCTGGAGCCTCGGGCAGGGGATGCCCCATGGCTACACCTTC. It is translated as CAWSLGQGMPHGYTF. Combining the CDR3 with reference TRBV30 and TRBJ1-2 gives the whole variable domain SQTIHQWPATLVQPVGSPLSLECTVEGTSNPNLYWYRQAAGRGLQLLFYSVGIGQISSEVPQNLSASRPQDRQFILSSKKLLLSDSGFYLCAWSLGQGMPHGYTFGSGTRLTVV.

V gene TRBV29-1 combines with J gene TRBJ2-7; a weak D match, TRBD1 (5 bases). This CDR3 has 12 amino acids. V was cut by 4 bases and J by 5 bases, with 12 bases left in between. Looked up from germline, CDR1 is SQVTM and CDR2 is ANQGSEA. CDR3 in amino acids: CSVVPGRNEQYF. As DNA, the CDR3 is TGCAGCGTTGTCCCAGGGCGGAACGAGCAGTACTTC.

This clone turned up a few times. The genes are TRBV4-2 and TRBJ2-1; D not certain. Germline values: CDR1 LGHNA, CDR2 YNFKEQ. The V and J ends lost 1 base and 2 bases respectively, with 12 bases between them. The length of the CDR3 is 16 residues. The CDR3 DNA follows: TGTGCCAGCAGCCAAGGTGCTCACAGTACCTACAATGAGCAGTTCTTC. Its protein is CASSQGAHSTYNEQFF.

Note on this clone: Other DNA sequences in the same sample also yield this CDR3. This chain joins TRBV30 and TRBJ1-6; D gene ambiguous. The CDR3 spans 11 residues. The germline gives CDR1 GTSNPN, CDR2 SVGIG (reference sequence). Trimming cost V 5 bases and J 10 bases, with 9 bases left between them. The CDR3 loop is CAWGRNSPLHF. As DNA, the CDR3 is TGTGCCTGGGGGAGGAACTCACCCCTCCACTTT.

The rearrangement uses TRBV6-6 and TRBJ2-3; 7 positions match TRBD2. The CDR3 is 14 residues long. V lost 7 bases to trimming and J lost 2 bases; unmatched junction nucleotides: 6. Looked up from germline, CDR1 is MNHNY and CDR2 is SVGAGI (reference sequence). This CDR3 is CASIVGGTTDTQYF. In DNA, the CDR3 is TGTGCCAGCATCGTGGGAGGGACCACAGATACGCAGTATTTT.

V usage is TRBV28 and J usage is TRBJ2-4, with 9 positions matching TRBD1. Germline CDR1 MDHEN, CDR2 SYDVKM. This CDR3 is built from 15 residues. Losses at the gene ends were 6 bases for V and 6 bases for J; bases not matched to a gene: 9. In DNA, the CDR3 is TGTGCCAGCAGCCTCCCAGGGACAGGGTTAAACATTCAGTACTTC. This codes for CASSLPGTGLNIQYF.

The chain couples TRBV28 to TRBJ2-5; a possible D gene is TRBD2 (5 bases). CDR1 is MDHEN and CDR2 is SYDVKM in the germline V gene. The CDR3 is 13 residues long. Trimming removed 5 bases at V and 7 bases at J, with 14 bases between. This CDR3 is CASSRGSLGTQYF. As DNA, the CDR3 is TGTGCCAGCAGTCGCGGGTCTCTCGGGACCCAGTACTTC.

The chain couples TRBV28 to TRBJ1-3; D is unresolved. Germline CDR1 is MDHEN and CDR2 is SYDVKM. CDR3 length equals 16 residues. V was shortened by 4 bases and J by 0 bases, with 13 bases between the two germline ends. The CDR3 DNA sequence: TGTGCCAGCAGTTCCCACAACAGATTCTCTGGAAACACCATATATTTT. Translated, it gives CASSSHNRFSGNTIYF.

The chain uses TRBV11-2 and TRBJ2-1, with D hard to call. Between the trimmed V and J ends, which lost 5 bases and 6 bases, there was a span of 8 bases. The CDR3 consists of 12 residues. Germline V gives CDR1 SGHAT, CDR2 FQNNGV. The CDR3 bases are TGTGCCAGCAGCACGATCAGCAATGAGCAGTTCTTC. Amino acid sequence: CASSTISNEQFF. Using reference TRBV11-2 and TRBJ2-1 for the parts outside the CDR3, the full variable domain is EAGVAQSPRYKIIEKRQSVAFWCNPISGHATLYWYQQILGQGPKLLIQFQNNGVVDDSQLPKDRFSAERLKGVDSTLKIQPAKLEDSAVYLCASSTISNEQFFGPGTRLTVL.

This rearrangement joins TRBV18 to TRBJ2-1; 9 positions match TRBD1. CDR3 length: 15 amino acids. V lost 3 bases and J lost 8; bases outside the gene matches: 8. CDR1 is KGHSH and CDR2 is LQKENI in the germline V gene. CDR3 amino acids: CASSPRTGVSDEQFF. DNA of the CDR3: TGTGCCAGCTCACCGAGGACAGGGGTTTCCGATGAGCAGTTCTTC.

V gene TRBV9 combines with J gene TRBJ2-7, with D perhaps matching TRBD2 (5 bases). The CDR3 consists of 16 residues. Germline CDR1 is SGDLS and CDR2 is YYNGEE. V was clipped by 0 bases and J by 0 bases, with 13 bases between them. CDR3 bases: TGTGCCAGCAGCGTAGGTTGGAGCGGAAACTCCTACGAGCAGTACTTC. This codes for CASSVGWSGNSYEQYF.

The rearrangement joins TRBV5-1 to TRBJ2-1, with D maybe TRBD1 (6 bases). Deletions cut 3 bases from V and 6 bases from J, with 19 bases between. In germline, CDR1 is SGHRS, CDR2 YFSETQ. This CDR3 is 16 amino acids long. CDR3 sequence reads: CASSWGGGPGTNEQFF. Here the CDR3 DNA reads TGCGCCAGCAGCTGGGGTGGGGGCCCAGGGACCAATGAGCAGTTCTTC.

This chain joins TRBV19 and TRBJ2-5; D possibly corresponds to TRBD2 (6 bases). CDR1 and CDR2 (germline): LNHDA, SQIVND (reference sequence). The length of the CDR3 is 15 residues. V lost 1 base and J 0 bases, leaving 9 bases between the germline ends. The CDR3 DNA reads TGTGCCAGTAGTATAGTTCTAGCGAACCAAGAGACCCAGTACTTC. It encodes CASSIVLANQETQYF. Full variable domain (remainder filled in from reference TRBV19 and TRBJ2-5): DGGITQSPKYLFRKEGQNVTLSCEQNLNHDAMYWYRQDPGQGLRLIYYSQIVNDFQKGDIAEGYSVSREKKESFPLTVTSAQKNPTAFYLCASSIVLANQETQYFGPGTRLLVL.

The gene calls are TRBV30 and TRBJ1-4; 10 positions match TRBD1. The CDR3 contains 13 residues. V shed 8 bases, J shed 8 bases, and the junction held 8 bases outside the gene matches. From germline, CDR1 is GTSNPN and CDR2 SVGIG (reference sequence). The CDR3 loop is CALDDRGPEKLFF. CDR3 nucleotide sequence: TGTGCCCTGGATGACAGGGGGCCAGAAAAACTGTTTTTT.

This chain joins TRBV9 and TRBJ2-5; tentatively, D is TRBD2 (6 bases). The V end was cut by 0 bases, the J end by 5 bases, with 17 bases between. The CDR3 consists of 16 residues. Germline CDR1 SGDLS, CDR2 YYNGEE. CDR3 amino acids: CASSVAPGLGGETQYF. The DNA for the CDR3 is TGTGCCAGCAGCGTAGCCCCGGGACTTGGAGGTGAGACCCAGTACTTC.